Following are 32 T cell receptor beta chains from one sample sequenced in a study of molecular identifiers for immune sequencing clone quantification. MiXCR, run by TCRdb on the PCR reads, gives a single entry per CDR3 protein. Altogether around 470,000 distinct CDR3 sequences are present, about a quarter being singletons, with the ten largest covering around 0.8%. The specimen sequenced was naive CD8+ T cells from blood, with Jurkat cell RNA spiked in. The subset here: FACS-sorted CD8+CD4-CCR7+CD45RA+ naive T cells. These receptors were obtained from a human donor in good health. Some libraries in this study had Jurkat cell RNA spiked in.

On this clonotype itself: One junction end disagrees with the germline gene, perhaps due to a read error. V usage is TRBV13 and J usage is TRBJ2-7; D is undetermined. Per germline, CDR1 PRHDT and CDR2 FYEKMQ (reference sequence). The CDR3 runs to 13 residues. This CDR3 is CASSPADSYEQCF. The CDR3 coding sequence is TGTGCCAGCAGCCCTGCCGACTCCTACGAGCAGTGCTTC.

As concerns this clonotype: At one of its ends the junction is not consistent with the germline gene, which may arise from a read error. The V gene is TRBV13, the J gene TRBJ1-2; 7 bases map to TRBD1. This CDR3 spans 15 amino acids. Germline assignment: CDR1 PRHDT and CDR2 FYEKMQ (reference sequence). The CDR3 sequence: CASSLGMGQFYGCTF. In DNA form, the CDR3 reads TGTGCCAGCAGCTTAGGCATGGGACAGTTCTATGGCTGCACCTTC.

The CDR3 DNA reads as TGTGCCAGCAGCGCCGGAGTGGGACAAGGGGCGGACAATGAGCAGTTCTTC. Its translation: CASSAGVGQGADNEQFF. The rearrangement links TRBV12-3 or TRBV12-4 to TRBJ2-1; the D gene is possibly TRBD1 (6 bases). CDR3 size: 17 residues. V shed 6 bases and J shed 5 bases, with 23 bases lying between them.

This clonotype was observed a handful of times. The rearrangement uses TRBV28 and TRBJ2-7; tentatively, D is TRBD1 (6 bases). The CDR3 spans 16 residues. V lost 7 bases to trimming and J lost 2 bases, with 21 bases between them. CDR1 MDHEN and CDR2 SYDVKM come from the germline V gene. The CDR3 DNA reads as TGTGCCAGCATATCCGCAGGGGAAAGGAGTCCCTACGAGCAGTACTTC. Amino acid sequence: CASISAGERSPYEQYF.

This clonotype appeared a single time. This chain links TRBV12-3 or TRBV12-4 with TRBJ2-7, with 9 nucleotides matching TRBD2. J lost 1 base, V lost 6 bases, and 7 bases had no gene match. This CDR3 is built from 15 residues. The CDR3 region has the DNA TGTGCCAGCAGACCGAGACTAGCGGAATCCTACGAGCAGTACTTC. It yields the protein CASRPRLAESYEQYF.

V usage is TRBV6-2 or TRBV6-3 and J usage is TRBJ2-7, with D possibly matching TRBD2 (6 bases). The CDR3 consists of 21 residues. Per germline, CDR1 MNHEY and CDR2 SVGEGT. Trimming left V 2 bases short and J 7 bases short, with 36 bases between. This CDR3 reads CASSYPATRPGVGLGAREQYF. For the CDR3, the DNA is TGTGCCAGCAGTTACCCCGCCACCAGACCGGGAGTTGGGCTCGGGGCTCGGGAGCAGTACTTC.

This clonotype was found many times. V gene TRBV4-1 combines with J gene TRBJ1-5; D call uncertain. The CDR3 length is 15 residues. The germline CDR1 and CDR2 sequences are MGHRA and YSYEKL. V lost 0 bases to trimming and J lost 5 bases, with 11 bases between them. CDR3 nucleotide sequence: TGCGCCAGCAGCCAAGATTATACGGACGATCAGCCCCAGCATTTT. Translation gives CASSQDYTDDQPQHF.

J is TRBJ2-4 and V is TRBV12-3 or TRBV12-4; D might be TRBD2 (6 bases). The CDR3 is 11 residues long. Deletions cut 5 bases from V and 9 bases from J, with 8 bases between. As DNA, the CDR3 is TGTGCCAGCAGTCCCGGGGGCATTCAGTACTTC. The encoded protein is CASSPGGIQYF.

The DNA of the CDR3 is TGTGCCAGCAGCGCCGGGGACGAGCAGTACTTC. Translation: CASSAGDEQYF. The J gene is TRBJ2-7, the V gene TRBV5-6; maybe TRBD2 (5 bases). V dropped 4 bases and J dropped 5 bases, with 7 bases sitting between them. CDR3 size: 11 residues. Germline CDR1 is SGHDT and CDR2 is YYEEEE.

V and J are TRBV14 and TRBJ1-4; the D gene is possibly TRBD1 (6 bases). CDR3 size: 16 residues. Per the germline V gene, CDR1 is SGHDN and CDR2 is FVKESK. The V gene lost 2 bases and the J gene lost 3 bases, with 13 bases spanning the gap. The CDR3 spells CASSQPQGSPNEKLFF. For the CDR3, the DNA is TGTGCCAGCAGCCAACCACAGGGTTCCCCTAATGAAAAACTGTTTTTT. Variable domain in full (rest from reference TRBV14 and TRBJ1-4): EAGVTQFPSHSVIEKGQTVTLRCDPISGHDNLYWYRRVMGKEIKFLLHFVKESKQDESGMPNNRFLAERTGGTYSTLKVQPAELEDSGVYFCASSQPQGSPNEKLFFGSGTQLSVL.

This clonotype has more than one count but fewer than ten. This chain links TRBV4-1 with TRBJ1-3; D gene uncertain. The CDR3 runs to 14 residues. Trimming shortened V by 8 bases and J by 0 bases, and 11 bases separated the two germline ends. Germline V gene sequence: CDR1 MGHRA, CDR2 YSYEKL. The chain's CDR3 is CASGEQYSGNTIYF. The CDR3 bases are TGCGCCAGCGGCGAACAGTACTCTGGAAACACCATATATTTT.

This clonotype was seen many times. The chain carries TRBV29-1 and TRBJ2-5, with a possible D match to TRBD1 (6 bases). Deletions cut 3 bases from V and 4 bases from J, with 12 bases between. Germline V gene data show CDR1 as SQVTM and CDR2 as ANQGSEA. The CDR3 sequence is 13 residues long. CDR3 bases: TGCAGCGTTGAGTGGGGGCTGGGAGAGACCCAGTACTTC. Translation gives CSVEWGLGETQYF.

This clonotype was counted at least ten times. V is TRBV12-3 or TRBV12-4 and J is TRBJ2-5, with a weak D call TRBD2 (5 bases). Trimming took off 3 bases at V and 10 bases at J, with 15 bases between the two ends. CDR3 size: 13 residues. As DNA, the CDR3 is TGTGCCAGCAGTTTTTCTCGCCCGGGGAACCAGTACTTC. It yields the protein CASSFSRPGNQYF.

The rearrangement uses TRBV4-3 and TRBJ2-2; D is undetermined. CDR3 length: 16 residues. V gave up 0 bases and J gave up 1 base, with 9 bases separating them. Germline assignment: CDR1 LGHNA and CDR2 YSLEER. The CDR3 region is CASSQDRAGNTGELFF. The DNA for the CDR3 is TGCGCCAGCAGCCAAGATCGGGCCGGGAACACCGGGGAGCTGTTTTTT.

This chain links TRBV15 with TRBJ1-1, with D uncertain. Trimming pared 3 bases from V and 4 bases from J, leaving 12 bases between. From germline, CDR1 is LNHNV and CDR2 YYDKDF (reference sequence). The CDR3 has 14 amino acids. In DNA, the CDR3 is TGTGCCACCAGCAGCACCGGCGGGGTCACTGAAGCTTTCTTT. Protein product: CATSSTGGVTEAFF.

This chain connects TRBV12-3 or TRBV12-4 to TRBJ2-3, with 8 bases fitting TRBD2. CDR3 length: 14 residues. Unmatched junction bases numbered 8, after V lost 6 bases and J lost 6 bases. CDR3 sequence (DNA): TGTGCCAGCAGCCCACCGCGGGGGGAGGATACGCAGTATTTT. As protein: CASSPPRGEDTQYF.

In the case of this clonotype: A junction end diverges from the germline sequence, so it may reflect a read error. This rearrangement joins TRBV4-3 to TRBJ1-2, with D perhaps matching TRBD1 (5 bases). Germline values: CDR1 LGHNA, CDR2 YSLEER. This CDR3 comprises 17 residues. Written as DNA, the CDR3 is TGCGCCCGCAGCCAAGTGGAGAAAGGGGCAGATAACTATGGCTACACCTTC. It codes for CARSQVEKGADNYGYTF.

This clonotype came up many times. The rearrangement links TRBV4-3 to TRBJ2-7, with D perhaps assigned TRBD1 or TRBD2 (7 bases each). Between the trimmed V and J ends, which lost 0 bases and 5 bases, there was a span of 14 bases. The CDR3 has 15 residues. The germline V gene has CDR1 LGHNA and CDR2 YSLEER. CDR3 in amino acids: CASSQDRAGGDEQYF. The CDR3, as DNA: TGCGCCAGCAGCCAAGATCGTGCAGGGGGGGACGAGCAGTACTTC.

This clonotype came up a few times. This chain connects TRBV5-4 to TRBJ1-1; no reliable D call. The CDR3 contains 15 residues. The germline V gene has CDR1 SGHNT and CDR2 YYREEE (reference sequence). Trimming pared 4 bases from V and 0 bases from J, leaving 13 bases between. The CDR3 bases are TGTGCCAGCAGCCCCGGATCTAACATGAACACTGAAGCTTTCTTT. It yields the protein CASSPGSNMNTEAFF.

This clonotype was counted between two and nine times. The chain joins TRBV29-1 to TRBJ2-7; TRBD1 matches at 7 bases. Germline V lookup: CDR1 SQVTM, CDR2 ANQGSEA. This CDR3 has 15 amino acids. With 3 bases clipped from V and 2 bases from J, the junction kept 10 bases outside the gene matches. The CDR3 DNA reads TGCAGCGTTGACCTGGGGACAGCCAATCCCTACGAGCAGTACTTC. This gives the protein CSVDLGTANPYEQYF.

In its sample, this clonotype was seen many times. As DNA, the CDR3 is TGTGCCACCAGCAGAGATGTTCTCCCTAGCAATCAGCCCCAGCATTTT. Its translation: CATSRDVLPSNQPQHF. This rearrangement joins TRBV15 to TRBJ1-5; D ambiguous. Trimming took off 0 bases at V and 0 bases at J, with 9 bases between the two ends. There are 16 residues in the CDR3. Germline assignment: CDR1 LNHNV and CDR2 YYDKDF (reference sequence).

In its sample, this clonotype was seen a few times. CDR3 residues: CATRPRTDSNQPQHF. The CDR3 bases are TGTGCCACCAGGCCCAGGACAGATAGCAATCAGCCCCAGCATTTT. The rearrangement joins TRBV24-1 to TRBJ1-5; the D gene is possibly TRBD1 (6 bases). The CDR3 is made up of 15 amino acids. Trimming removed 7 bases from V and 0 bases from J, with 12 bases in between. From germline, CDR1 is KGHDR and CDR2 SFDVKD.

The rearrangement joins TRBV9 to TRBJ1-1, with TRBD1 identical over 9 bases. The CDR3 is made up of 15 amino acids. The V and J ends lost 3 bases and 0 bases, in that order; junction bases with no gene match: 3. The germline gives CDR1 SGDLS, CDR2 YYNGEE. The CDR3 reads CASSDGQGMNTEAFF. DNA for the CDR3: TGTGCCAGCAGCGATGGACAGGGGATGAACACTGAAGCTTTCTTT. The entire variable domain, with the rest obtained from reference TRBV9 and TRBJ1-1, is as follows: DSGVTQTPKHLITATGQRVTLRCSPRSGDLSVYWYQQSLDQGLQFLIQYYNGEERAKGNILERFSAQQFPDLHSELNLSSLELGDSALYFCASSDGQGMNTEAFFGQGTRLTVV.

This clonotype appeared a few times. The genes are TRBV7-9 and TRBJ2-5, with D tentatively TRBD2 (5 bases). Between the trimmed V and J ends, which lost 4 bases and 5 bases, there was a span of 17 bases. This CDR3 is built from 15 residues. In germline, CDR1 is SEHNR, CDR2 FQNEAQ (reference sequence). The CDR3 bases are TGTGCCAGCAGCTCGGAACTAGTTGTTGAGGAGACCCAGTACTTC. Translated, it gives CASSSELVVEETQYF.

V usage is TRBV12-3 or TRBV12-4 and J usage is TRBJ2-5, with 7 bases identical to TRBD2. After removal of 5 bases from V and 4 bases from J, the junction contained 10 bases not matched to a gene. The CDR3 sequence is 15 residues long. The CDR3 coding sequence is TGTGCCAGCAGTCCCCCAGGGTCGGGAGGAGAGACCCAGTACTTC. Its translation is CASSPPGSGGETQYF.

J is TRBJ1-4 and V is TRBV14; no firm D call. The CDR3 covers 17 residues. Looked up from germline, CDR1 is SGHDN and CDR2 is FVKESK. V dropped 3 bases and J dropped 4 bases, with 18 bases sitting between them. The CDR3 region has the DNA TGTGCCAGCAGCCAGGCTGGGCCAGGATGGGGTAATGAAAAACTGTTTTTT. As protein: CASSQAGPGWGNEKLFF.

In its sample, this clonotype was seen a few times. The chain uses TRBV4-1 and TRBJ2-7, with a weak D call TRBD1 (6 bases). The V end lost 0 bases, the J end lost 3 bases, and 12 bases lay between the germline ends. The germline CDR1 and CDR2 sequences are MGHRA and YSYEKL. CDR3 size: 15 residues. The CDR3 reads CASSQEAGVSYEQYF. DNA of the CDR3: TGCGCCAGCAGCCAAGAGGCAGGGGTGAGCTACGAGCAGTACTTC.

About this clonotype itself: This may be a read error: a much more frequent sequence differs by one nucleotide. The gene calls are TRBV7-6 and TRBJ2-3; D gene unclear. CDR1 is SGHVS and CDR2 is FNYEAQ in the germline V gene. The CDR3 totals 15 residues. V was trimmed by 7 bases and J by 2 bases, leaving 16 bases between them. CDR3 in amino acids: CASTPEHLNTDTQYF. The DNA of the CDR3 is TGTGCCAGCACCCCTGAGCACCTTAACACAGATACGCAGTATTTT.

This clonotype was seen at least ten times. The chain couples TRBV20-1 to TRBJ2-7; possibly TRBD2 for D (5 bases). This CDR3 has 11 residues. Trimming cost V 1 base and J 6 bases, with 7 bases left between them. From germline, CDR1 is DFQATT and CDR2 SNEGSKA (reference sequence). CDR3 sequence (DNA): TGCAGTGCTAGAGCGGGGTTCGAGCAGTACTTC. Translating gives CSARAGFEQYF.

This clonotype came up a few times. The chain uses TRBV14 and TRBJ2-7; D tentatively reads TRBD1 or TRBD2 (5 bases each). The ends were cut back, 0 bases at V and 2 bases at J, with 11 bases in the middle. Germline CDR1 SGHDN, CDR2 FVKESK. This CDR3 contains 15 residues. CDR3 amino acids: CASSQETGTAYEQYF. DNA of the CDR3: TGTGCCAGCAGCCAAGAGACTGGGACGGCCTACGAGCAGTACTTC.

This clonotype was observed once. DNA of the CDR3: TGTGCCAGCAGCCTTACGGGACCACTATACGAGCAGTACTTC. Translation gives CASSLTGPLYEQYF. The V gene is TRBV3-1, the J gene TRBJ2-7; tentatively, D is TRBD1 or TRBD2 (5 bases each). Between the trimmed V and J ends, which lost 4 bases and 4 bases, there was a span of 14 bases. The CDR3 runs to 14 residues. Germline lookup yields CDR1 LGHDT and CDR2 YNNKEL (reference sequence).

This clonotype was observed a few times. The chain recombines TRBV7-8 with TRBJ2-2, with 7 bases lining up with TRBD1. With V trimmed by 5 bases and J by 1 base, 7 bases remained unmatched. There are 16 residues in the CDR3. The germline gives CDR1 SGHVS, CDR2 FQNEAQ. CDR3 in DNA: TGTGCCAGCAGCCCCTGGGGGACAGTGAACACCGGGGAGCTGTTTTTT. It is translated as CASSPWGTVNTGELFF.